This T cell receptor (beta chain) derives from a study of response to subunit inactivated influenza vaccine. Study-wide results and caveats: Few new T cells, the authors suggested, are recruited by each seasonal influenza vaccination.

On this clonotype: The antigen is unknown.

Trimming took 7 bases from V and 10 from J; bases not matched to a gene: 13. The CDR3 consists of 13 residues. MiXCR was run by TCRdb on the RT-PCR reads, yielding one entry per CDR3 protein. The repertoire has around 850,000 distinct CDR3 sequences, 15% to 20% of them found once; the top ten carry approximately 10%. This chain connects TRBV12-3 or TRBV12-4 to TRBJ2-7; 7 bases line up with TRBD1. Sequenced material: PBMCs from blood, taken 4 to 6 days after vaccination. This receptor was obtained from a man aged 45 to 65 who received an inactivated influenza vaccine. The DNA of the CDR3 is TGTGCCAGCACCAGATCAGACAGGGCAATCCAGTACTTC. It encodes CASTRSDRAIQYF.